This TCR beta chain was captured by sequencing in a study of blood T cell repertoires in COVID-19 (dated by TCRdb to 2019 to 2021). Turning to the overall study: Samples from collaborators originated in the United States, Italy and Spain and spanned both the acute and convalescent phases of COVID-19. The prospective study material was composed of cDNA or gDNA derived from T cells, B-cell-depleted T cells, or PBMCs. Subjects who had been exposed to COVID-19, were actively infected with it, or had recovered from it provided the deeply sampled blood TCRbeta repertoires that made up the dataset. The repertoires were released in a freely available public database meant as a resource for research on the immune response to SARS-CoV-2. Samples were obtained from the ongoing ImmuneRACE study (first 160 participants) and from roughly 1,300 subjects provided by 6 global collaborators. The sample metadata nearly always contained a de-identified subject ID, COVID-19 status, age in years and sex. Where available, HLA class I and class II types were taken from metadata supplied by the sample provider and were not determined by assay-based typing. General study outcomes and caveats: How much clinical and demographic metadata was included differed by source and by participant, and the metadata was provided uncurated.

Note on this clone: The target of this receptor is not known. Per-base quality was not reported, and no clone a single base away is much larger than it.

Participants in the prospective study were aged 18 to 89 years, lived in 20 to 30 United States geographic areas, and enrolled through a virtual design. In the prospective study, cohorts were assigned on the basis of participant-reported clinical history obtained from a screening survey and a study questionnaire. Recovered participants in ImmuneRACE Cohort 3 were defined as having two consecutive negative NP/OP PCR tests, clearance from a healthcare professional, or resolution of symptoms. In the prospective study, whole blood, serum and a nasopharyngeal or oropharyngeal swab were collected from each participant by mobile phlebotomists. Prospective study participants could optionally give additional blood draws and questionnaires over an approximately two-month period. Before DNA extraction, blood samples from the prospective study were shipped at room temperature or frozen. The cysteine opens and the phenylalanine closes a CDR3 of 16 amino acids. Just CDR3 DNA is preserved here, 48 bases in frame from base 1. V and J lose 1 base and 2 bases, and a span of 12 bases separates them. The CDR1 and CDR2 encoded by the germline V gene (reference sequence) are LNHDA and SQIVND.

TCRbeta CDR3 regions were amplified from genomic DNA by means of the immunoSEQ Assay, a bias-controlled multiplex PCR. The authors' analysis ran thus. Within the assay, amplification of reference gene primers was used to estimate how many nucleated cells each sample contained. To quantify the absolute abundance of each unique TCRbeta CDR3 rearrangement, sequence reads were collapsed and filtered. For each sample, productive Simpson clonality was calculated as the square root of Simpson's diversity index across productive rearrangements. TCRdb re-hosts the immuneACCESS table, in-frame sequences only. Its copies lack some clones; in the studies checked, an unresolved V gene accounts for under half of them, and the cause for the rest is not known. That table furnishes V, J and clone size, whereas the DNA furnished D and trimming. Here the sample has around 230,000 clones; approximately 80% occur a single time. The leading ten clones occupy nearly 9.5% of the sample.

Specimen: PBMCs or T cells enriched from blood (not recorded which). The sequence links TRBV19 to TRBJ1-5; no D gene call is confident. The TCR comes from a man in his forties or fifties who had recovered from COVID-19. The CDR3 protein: CASSIGAGKGNQPQHF. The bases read TGTGCCAGTAGTATAGGGGCAGGAAAGGGCAATCAGCCCCAGCATTTT.